This T cell receptor beta chain came from a study of CD8 T cells in Susac syndrome. General observations from the study: In its TCR sequencing and HLA analysis, the study acknowledged that the number of individuals was relatively small.

CD8+ and CD4+ T cells circulating in blood were sequenced for TCR beta. About this clonotype: The antigen remains unidentified.

V shed 3 bases, J shed 3 bases, and the junction held 4 bases outside the gene matches. This CDR3 region has 14 residues. Germline V gene data show CDR1 as DFQATT and CDR2 as SNEGSKA (reference sequence). RNA was extracted with the RNeasy kit, and a quantity of roughly 0.5 to 1 ug was reverse transcribed using random hexamers. immunoSEQ multiplex PCR amplified TCR beta CDR3 across 54 Vbeta, 13 Jbeta. TCRdb called the immunoSEQ multiplex PCR reads again in MiXCR, with one record for every CDR3 protein. The sample consists of 250,000 to 350,000 distinct CDR3 sequences, about 91% of them appearing once.

Sequencing used CD4+ T cells from PBMCs. V usage is TRBV20-1 and J usage is TRBJ2-3, with 9 positions matching TRBD2. The TCR was taken from a human donor with multiple sclerosis. CDR3 in amino acids: CSARLAGQTDTQYF. CDR3 in DNA: TGCAGTGCTAGGCTAGCGGGGCAAACAGATACGCAGTATTTT.